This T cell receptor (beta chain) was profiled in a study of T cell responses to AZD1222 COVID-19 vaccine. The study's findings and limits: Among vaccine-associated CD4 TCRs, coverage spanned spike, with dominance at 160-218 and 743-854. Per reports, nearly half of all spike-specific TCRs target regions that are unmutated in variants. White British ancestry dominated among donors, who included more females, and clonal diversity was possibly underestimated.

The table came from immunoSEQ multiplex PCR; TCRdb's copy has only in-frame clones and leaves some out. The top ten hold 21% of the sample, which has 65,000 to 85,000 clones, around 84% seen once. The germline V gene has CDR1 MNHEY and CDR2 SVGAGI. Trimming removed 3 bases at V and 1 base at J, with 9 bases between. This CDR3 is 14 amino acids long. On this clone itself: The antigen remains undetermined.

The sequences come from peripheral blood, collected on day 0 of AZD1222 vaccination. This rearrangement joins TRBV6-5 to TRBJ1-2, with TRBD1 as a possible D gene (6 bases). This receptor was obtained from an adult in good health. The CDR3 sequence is CASSYGRGNYGYTF. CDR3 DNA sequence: TGTGCCAGCAGTTATGGCAGGGGTAACTATGGCTACACCTTC.